Listed below are T cell receptor beta chains from one sample, sequenced in a study of identical twins. Each CDR3 protein is one row after TCRdb ran MiXCR on the 5' RACE reads. In the table there are 700,000 or so distinct CDR3 sequences, 8.6% of which are singletons. Another study also made use of these data, one on yellow fever vaccine responses in identical twins.

Sequenced input: PBMCs. These receptors all stem from a woman younger than 35 in good health. The CDR3 runs from the conserved cysteine through the conserved F or W. The order of the fields is V gene, D gene, clone size, J gene, CDR3 DNA, CDR3 protein. D genes are given only for firm matches. The size field is filled for only some rows; it gives once, few, many or a size class.

>TRBV11-2|.|many|TRBJ2-4
TGTGCCAGCAGCTTAGTCTGGACAGAGAAAAACATTCAGTACTTC
CASSLVWTEKNIQYF
>TRBV5-6|.|.|TRBJ2-5
TGTGCCAGCAGCTTTGGGGGTGCGGAGACCCAGTACTTC
CASSFGGAETQYF
>TRBV2|TRBD1|.|TRBJ2-7
TGTGCCAGCAGGTGGGACAGGGAATCCCACGAGCAGTACTTC
CASRWDRESHEQYF
>TRBV12-3/TRBV12-4|.|few|TRBJ2-7
TGTGCCAGCAGTCTCACTCCCGGCGGGGAGGAGTACTTC
CASSLTPGGEEYF
>TRBV28|.|.|TRBJ1-5
TGTGCCAGCAGTTTATGGGGGGCGAATAGCAATCAGCCCCAGCATTTT
CASSLWGANSNQPQHF
>TRBV4-2|.|.|TRBJ2-3
TGTGCCAGCAGCCAAGAAAGGGGCGGCGGCACAGATACGCAGTATTTT
CASSQERGGGTDTQYF
>TRBV20-1|.|.|TRBJ1-6
TGCAGTGCTAGAGATAAGGGTTTTGGCACCTCACCCCTCCACTTT
CSARDKGFGTSPLHF
>TRBV6-1|.|few|TRBJ2-1
TGTGCCAGCAGACGGGACTTCTCCTACAATGAGCAGTTCTTC
CASRRDFSYNEQFF
>TRBV11-3|TRBD1|.|TRBJ1-1
TGTGCCAGCAGCTCAGGGACAGGGACCGCTGAAGCTTTCTTT
CASSSGTGTAEAFF
>TRBV5-8|.|.|TRBJ2-5
TGTGCCAGCAGCTTGGAGACCAGGGTGTACCAAGAGACCCAGTACTTC
CASSLETRVYQETQYF
>TRBV5-1|.|.|TRBJ2-2
TGCGCCAGCAGCTTGGCCGCTCCCACTATCGGGGAGCTGTTTTTT
CASSLAAPTIGELFF
>TRBV7-9|.|.|TRBJ2-6
TGTGCCAGCAGCCCAAGTACGGGGGCCAACGTCCTGACTTTC
CASSPSTGANVLTF